Shown below are 11 T cell receptor beta chains from a single sample sequenced in a study of OX40 agonist ivuxolimab in advanced cancers. Using immunoSEQ multiplex PCR, the repertoire was profiled, and TCRdb retains in-frame clones only, with some absent. The sample carries 7,000 to 8,500 clones, approximately 79% recorded once. The source material was CD4+ or CD8+ T cells sorted from blood, sampled in a trial of the OX40 agonist ivuxolimab. Every receptor here comes from an adult with an advanced solid tumor such as melanoma, head and neck, liver or kidney cancer.

CDR3 amino acids: CASSLEAGNEQYF. CDR3 DNA sequence: TGTGCCAGCAGCTTAGAAGCCGGGAACGAGCAGTACTTC. The rearrangement joins TRBV13 to TRBJ2-7; D might be TRBD2 (5 bases). The CDR3 totals 13 residues. Germline loops: CDR1 PRHDT, CDR2 FYEKMQ (reference sequence). The ends were cut back, 1 base at V and 5 bases at J, with 9 bases in the middle.

The chain joins TRBV5-8 to TRBJ2-1, with D possibly being TRBD2 (5 bases). Per germline, CDR1 SGHTS and CDR2 YDEGEE. V was shortened by 0 bases and J by 5 bases, with 12 bases between the two germline ends. This CDR3 is built from 15 residues. The CDR3 sequence is CASSLVLERDNEQFF. CDR3 nucleotide sequence: TGTGCCAGCAGCTTGGTCCTAGAGAGGGACAATGAGCAGTTCTTC. Drawing the rest from reference TRBV5-8 and TRBJ2-1, the complete variable domain is EAGVTQSPTHLIKTRGQQATLRCSPISGHTSVYWYQQALGLGLQFLLWYDEGEERNRGNFPPRFSGRQFPNYSSELNVNALELEDSALYLCASSLVLERDNEQFFGPGTRLTVL.

The chain couples TRBV5-4 to TRBJ2-5; no reliable D call. The V gene lost 0 bases and the J gene lost 5 bases, with 8 bases spanning the gap. The CDR3 runs to 13 residues. Germline V gives CDR1 SGHNT, CDR2 YYREEE (reference sequence). The CDR3: CASSLVGSETQYF. Here the CDR3 DNA reads TGTGCCAGCAGCTTGGTGGGGTCGGAGACCCAGTACTTC.

The chain employs TRBV10-3 and TRBJ2-1; no clear D gene. The CDR3 extends over 15 amino acids. CDR1 is ENHRY, CDR2 SYGVKD, per germline. V gave up 0 bases and J gave up 4 bases, with 10 bases separating them. CDR3 amino acids: CAISESSGPYNEQFF. CDR3 nucleotides: TGTGCCATCAGTGAGTCTTCTGGGCCTTACAATGAGCAGTTCTTC.

This clone has a handful of counts. V and J are TRBV30 and TRBJ2-7; 7 bases agree with TRBD1. The V gene's germline CDR1 is GTSNPN and CDR2 SVGIG (reference sequence). With V trimmed by 8 bases and J by 3 bases, 13 bases remained unmatched. There are 14 residues in the CDR3. This CDR3 reads CAGIGTDKLYEQYF. The CDR3 DNA sequence: TGTGCCGGAATAGGGACAGACAAGCTCTACGAGCAGTACTTC. The entire variable domain, with the rest obtained from reference TRBV30 and TRBJ2-7, is as follows: SQTIHQWPATLVQPVGSPLSLECTVEGTSNPNLYWYRQAAGRGLQLLFYSVGIGQISSEVPQNLSASRPQDRQFILSSKKLLLSDSGFYLCAGIGTDKLYEQYFGPGTRLTVT.

The chain employs TRBV9 and TRBJ1-2; a weak D match, TRBD1 (5 bases). The CDR3 sequence is 14 residues long. V lost 3 bases to trimming and J lost 5 bases, with 14 bases between them. CDR1 and CDR2 (germline): SGDLS, YYNGEE. The CDR3 nucleotides read TGTGCCAGCAGCGCCACGGACGGGACGTATGGCTACACCTTC. As protein: CASSATDGTYGYTF.

The chain employs TRBV6-5 and TRBJ1-2; TRBD1 matches 11 bases. V was pared by 5 bases and J by 8 bases, with 7 bases of the junction left unmatched. CDR1 MNHEY and CDR2 SVGAGI come from the germline V gene. The CDR3 loop spans 14 amino acids. The CDR3 loop is CASSARGQGVGYTF. Written as DNA, the CDR3 is TGTGCCAGCAGTGCCCGGGGACAGGGGGTCGGCTACACCTTC.

This clone was seen a few times. The CDR3: CASSPERTNTEAFF. DNA of the CDR3: TGTGCCAGCAGCCCGGAACGGACCAACACTGAAGCTTTCTTT. The chain combines TRBV4-2 with TRBJ1-1; D gene ambiguous. Trimming removed 4 bases from V and 2 bases from J, with 11 bases in between. CDR1 and CDR2 from the germline V gene are LGHNA and YNFKEQ. This CDR3 has 14 residues.

V is TRBV27 and J is TRBJ2-2; TRBD1 agrees at 9 bases. The CDR3 covers 16 residues. The ends lost 4 bases at V and 6 bases at J; junction bases unmatched: 9. Germline-derived CDR1 and CDR2 are MNHEY and SMNVEV (reference sequence). CDR3 in amino acids: CASSSTGGGIPGELFF. The DNA of the CDR3 is TGTGCCAGCAGTTCAACAGGGGGCGGAATTCCCGGGGAGCTGTTTTTT.

This chain uses TRBV19 with TRBJ1-2, with D possibly TRBD1 on 6 matching bases. Trimming took off 5 bases at V and 4 bases at J, with 11 bases between the two ends. Germline values: CDR1 LNHDA, CDR2 SQIVND (reference sequence). The CDR3 has 13 residues. The CDR3 sequence is CASSYQGSYGYTF. CDR3 bases: TGTGCCAGTAGTTATCAGGGGTCCTATGGCTACACCTTC. The full variable domain, in which reference TRBV19 and TRBJ1-2 provide the parts outside the CDR3, is DGGITQSPKYLFRKEGQNVTLSCEQNLNHDAMYWYRQDPGQGLRLIYYSQIVNDFQKGDIAEGYSVSREKKESFPLTVTSAQKNPTAFYLCASSYQGSYGYTFGSGTRLTVV.

CDR3 region: CASSERSVGHKIYEQYF. The CDR3 coding sequence is TGTGCCAGCAGCGAAAGATCCGTGGGACACAAGATCTACGAGCAGTACTTC. The chain has TRBV7-9 and TRBJ2-7; D possibly corresponds to TRBD1 (6 bases). The CDR3 consists of 17 residues. In germline, CDR1 is SEHNR, CDR2 FQNEAQ (reference sequence). V was pared by 5 bases and J by 3 bases, with 23 bases between.